Listed below are T cell receptor beta chains from one sample, sequenced in a study of Graves' ophthalmopathy and Graves' hyperthyroidism. One entry per CDR3 protein results from TCRdb running MiXCR on the multiplex PCR reads. Of about 400,000 distinct CDR3 sequences listed, approximately 16% were seen once; the top ten hold 1.6%. Sequences were obtained from peripheral blood. These receptors all come from a woman younger than 30 with Graves' ophthalmopathy. CDR3s include the opening cysteine and the closing phenylalanine or tryptophan. D genes are given only for firm matches. Size is omitted from some rows. Given values are once, few, many or a class for expanded clones.

CDR3nt: TGTGCCAGCAGCTTAACGAAAACACCCTACGAGCAGTACTTC; CDR3aa: CASSLTKTPYEQYF; v_gene: TRBV7-2; d_gene: NA; j_gene: TRBJ2-7; abundance: many
CDR3nt: TGCGCCAGCAGCTTGGGTGAAGGAAGCTCCTATAATTCACCCCTCCACTTT; CDR3aa: CASSLGEGSSYNSPLHF; v_gene: TRBV5-1; d_gene: NA; j_gene: TRBJ1-6; abundance: NA
CDR3nt: TGTGCCAGTAGTTGGTTGCGGGGGACCCTCTGCGAGCAGTACTTC; CDR3aa: CASSWLRGTLCEQYF; v_gene: TRBV19; d_gene: TRBD2; j_gene: TRBJ2-7; abundance: many
CDR3nt: TGTGCCAGCAGTTTAAATGCGGGAAGGTGGGAGACCCAGTACTTC; CDR3aa: CASSLNAGRWETQYF; v_gene: TRBV12-3/TRBV12-4; d_gene: NA; j_gene: TRBJ2-5; abundance: NA
CDR3nt: TGTGCCAGCAGTTTGCGGGCCTTCCATGGCTACACCTTC; CDR3aa: CASSLRAFHGYTF; v_gene: TRBV27; d_gene: NA; j_gene: TRBJ1-2; abundance: few
CDR3nt: TGTGCCACCAGTGATTCCGACGCCGCGGAGACCCAGTACTTC; CDR3aa: CATSDSDAAETQYF; v_gene: TRBV24-1; d_gene: NA; j_gene: TRBJ2-5; abundance: many
CDR3nt: TGTGCCAGCGGAGGAGGGATTCTCTATGGCTACACCTTC; CDR3aa: CASGGGILYGYTF; v_gene: TRBV28; d_gene: NA; j_gene: TRBJ1-2; abundance: NA
CDR3nt: TGTGCCAGCGAAAGCAGTTTAGCCGGGGAGCTGTTTTTT; CDR3aa: CASESSLAGELFF; v_gene: TRBV28; d_gene: NA; j_gene: TRBJ2-2; abundance: many
CDR3nt: TGTGCCAGTAGTATTAGCGGGAGGACGACCTACGAGCAGTACTTC; CDR3aa: CASSISGRTTYEQYF; v_gene: TRBV19; d_gene: TRBD2; j_gene: TRBJ2-7; abundance: many
CDR3nt: TGCAGTGCCAGCAGCGGGAGATGGGGGAAAAACATTCAGTACTTC; CDR3aa: CSASSGRWGKNIQYF; v_gene: TRBV20-1; d_gene: TRBD2; j_gene: TRBJ2-4; abundance: many
CDR3nt: TGTGCCAGTAGTCCCGCTACCCTGACCCCACAAGAGACCCAGTACTTC; CDR3aa: CASSPATLTPQETQYF; v_gene: TRBV19; d_gene: NA; j_gene: TRBJ2-5; abundance: many
CDR3nt: TGTGCCAGCAGCTCGGGGAGAACTGAAGCTTTCTTT; CDR3aa: CASSSGRTEAFF; v_gene: TRBV28; d_gene: NA; j_gene: TRBJ1-1; abundance: many
CDR3nt: TGTGCCTGGACCACTAGGGACGGCAACACTGAAGCTTTCTTT; CDR3aa: CAWTTRDGNTEAFF; v_gene: TRBV30; d_gene: NA; j_gene: TRBJ1-1; abundance: many
CDR3nt: TGTGCCAGCTTCAGAGGAGGAGAGAACACTGAAGCTTTCTTT; CDR3aa: CASFRGGENTEAFF; v_gene: TRBV7-9; d_gene: NA; j_gene: TRBJ1-1; abundance: many
CDR3nt: TGTGCCACCAGCGCAGAAAACTATGGCTACACCTTC; CDR3aa: CATSAENYGYTF; v_gene: TRBV15; d_gene: NA; j_gene: TRBJ1-2; abundance: NA
CDR3nt: TGTGCCAGCAGCCTCGGACTGTTTCCGAACACCGGGGAGCTGTTTTTT; CDR3aa: CASSLGLFPNTGELFF; v_gene: TRBV6-4; d_gene: NA; j_gene: TRBJ2-2; abundance: many
CDR3nt: TGCAGTGCTAGACAGGGGGCAGAGACCCAGTACTTC; CDR3aa: CSARQGAETQYF; v_gene: TRBV20-1; d_gene: TRBD1; j_gene: TRBJ2-5; abundance: many
CDR3nt: TGCGCCAGCAGCTTGTTCGGTTCAGAGACCCAGTACTTC; CDR3aa: CASSLFGSETQYF; v_gene: TRBV5-1; d_gene: NA; j_gene: TRBJ2-5; abundance: few
CDR3nt: TGCAGGCGGGTGAGTCGGGTAGGGAATACTGAAGCTTTCTTT; CDR3aa: CRRVSRVGNTEAFF; v_gene: TRBV20-1; d_gene: NA; j_gene: TRBJ1-1; abundance: many
CDR3nt: TGCGCCAGCAGCTCCTCAGGGGAATCTGGAAACACCATATATTTT; CDR3aa: CASSSSGESGNTIYF; v_gene: TRBV5-1; d_gene: NA; j_gene: TRBJ1-3; abundance: many
CDR3nt: TGTGCCAGCAGTCTGGGACAGGGATCTGAAGCTTTCTTT; CDR3aa: CASSLGQGSEAFF; v_gene: TRBV6-2/TRBV6-3; d_gene: TRBD1; j_gene: TRBJ1-1; abundance: many
CDR3nt: TGTGCCAGCAGCTTAGGTTCAGGGGATCAGCCCCAGCATTTT; CDR3aa: CASSLGSGDQPQHF; v_gene: TRBV7-6; d_gene: NA; j_gene: TRBJ1-5; abundance: many
CDR3nt: TGTGCCAGCAGCTTAGTCTGGGGGATGGGGGAGCTGTTTTTT; CDR3aa: CASSLVWGMGELFF; v_gene: TRBV11-2; d_gene: NA; j_gene: TRBJ2-2; abundance: many
CDR3nt: TGCGCCAGCAGCTTGGAAGCGGGGGGGCTCGCAGATACGCAGTATTTT; CDR3aa: CASSLEAGGLADTQYF; v_gene: TRBV5-1; d_gene: TRBD2; j_gene: TRBJ2-3; abundance: NA
CDR3nt: TGTGCCAGCAGTTCCCGACAGCCTCTTAATTCACCCCTCCACTTT; CDR3aa: CASSSRQPLNSPLHF; v_gene: TRBV27; d_gene: NA; j_gene: TRBJ1-6; abundance: many
CDR3nt: TGTGCCAGCAGTGAGCGGGGGTCGGGGACCCAGTACTTC; CDR3aa: CASSERGSGTQYF; v_gene: TRBV6-1; d_gene: TRBD2; j_gene: TRBJ2-5; abundance: NA
CDR3nt: TGTGCCAGCAGCTTAGTTGGACAGTCACTTAATGAGCAGTTCTTC; CDR3aa: CASSLVGQSLNEQFF; v_gene: TRBV11-2; d_gene: NA; j_gene: TRBJ2-1; abundance: NA
CDR3nt: TGTGCCAGCAGTCCTCGTAGGGGGGCAGTGTCTGGAAACACCATATATTTT; CDR3aa: CASSPRRGAVSGNTIYF; v_gene: TRBV27; d_gene: NA; j_gene: TRBJ1-3; abundance: many
CDR3nt: TGTGCCGGCCGGATAGGGGAAGGGGACTATTCGTGGACCCAGTACTTC; CDR3aa: CAGRIGEGDYSWTQYF; v_gene: TRBV6-1; d_gene: TRBD2; j_gene: TRBJ2-5; abundance: NA
CDR3nt: TGCAGTGCTACGACCTCACCGCCTCAGCCCCAGCATTTT; CDR3aa: CSATTSPPQPQHF; v_gene: TRBV20-1; d_gene: NA; j_gene: TRBJ1-5; abundance: many
CDR3nt: TGTGCCAGCAGCTCCTCAGATGGCTATGGCTACACCTTC; CDR3aa: CASSSSDGYGYTF; v_gene: TRBV7-9; d_gene: NA; j_gene: TRBJ1-2; abundance: many
CDR3nt: TGTGCCAGCAGCCCCCATGGGGACAGGGGACAGCCCCAGCATTTT; CDR3aa: CASSPHGDRGQPQHF; v_gene: TRBV28; d_gene: TRBD1; j_gene: TRBJ1-5; abundance: many
CDR3nt: TGCAGCGTTACGGGGCCCAACCGATACTTCTACGAGCAGTACTTC; CDR3aa: CSVTGPNRYFYEQYF; v_gene: TRBV29-1; d_gene: NA; j_gene: TRBJ2-7; abundance: NA
CDR3nt: TGTGCCAGCAGCCCCCTCGTGTGGGGATACGAGCAGTACTTC; CDR3aa: CASSPLVWGYEQYF; v_gene: TRBV7-2; d_gene: NA; j_gene: TRBJ2-7; abundance: NA
CDR3nt: TGTGCCAGCAGTTACGCCATTTTGCAGGAGTCCTACGAGCAGTACTTC; CDR3aa: CASSYAILQESYEQYF; v_gene: TRBV6-2/TRBV6-3; d_gene: NA; j_gene: TRBJ2-7; abundance: NA
CDR3nt: TGTGCCAGCAGGCGACAGGGGCCCATCACCGGGGAGCTGTTTTTT; CDR3aa: CASRRQGPITGELFF; v_gene: TRBV6-2/TRBV6-3; d_gene: TRBD1; j_gene: TRBJ2-2; abundance: NA
CDR3nt: TGTGCCACCAGGTGGCAGGGGGCGCAGAATTCACCCCTCCACTTT; CDR3aa: CATRWQGAQNSPLHF; v_gene: TRBV15; d_gene: TRBD1; j_gene: TRBJ1-6; abundance: many
CDR3nt: TGTGCCAGCACAAATCCGGGGGAGACCCAGTACTTC; CDR3aa: CASTNPGETQYF; v_gene: TRBV7-2; d_gene: NA; j_gene: TRBJ2-5; abundance: NA
CDR3nt: TGCAGTGCTAGAGGCGTGACAGGGTGGGGGATGGGGATCGAGCAGTACTTC; CDR3aa: CSARGVTGWGMGIEQYF; v_gene: TRBV20-1; d_gene: TRBD1; j_gene: TRBJ2-7; abundance: many
CDR3nt: TGTGCCAGCAGCCCTACAGGGGAGTTCTACGAGCAGTACTTC; CDR3aa: CASSPTGEFYEQYF; v_gene: TRBV6-1; d_gene: TRBD1; j_gene: TRBJ2-7; abundance: NA
CDR3nt: TGTGCCAGCAGCTTAAAGGTCCTCAATCAGCCCCAGCATTTT; CDR3aa: CASSLKVLNQPQHF; v_gene: TRBV7-2; d_gene: NA; j_gene: TRBJ1-5; abundance: many
CDR3nt: TGTGCCAGCAGCGTAGCGGTAGAAGCTTTCTTT; CDR3aa: CASSVAVEAFF; v_gene: TRBV9; d_gene: NA; j_gene: TRBJ1-1; abundance: many
CDR3nt: TGTGCCAGCAGTGAACAGGGGGCGGGAACCGGGGAGCTGTTTTTT; CDR3aa: CASSEQGAGTGELFF; v_gene: TRBV12-3/TRBV12-4; d_gene: TRBD1; j_gene: TRBJ2-2; abundance: NA
CDR3nt: TGTGCCAGCTCACCACGGAACGTAGGGGAGACCCAGTACTTC; CDR3aa: CASSPRNVGETQYF; v_gene: TRBV18; d_gene: NA; j_gene: TRBJ2-5; abundance: many
CDR3nt: TGTGCCAGCAGCGAACAGAGCTCTGGAAACACCATATATTTT; CDR3aa: CASSEQSSGNTIYF; v_gene: TRBV7-2; d_gene: NA; j_gene: TRBJ1-3; abundance: many
CDR3nt: TGTGCCATCAGTGATGACAGTAGTTCCGATCAGCCCCAGCATTTT; CDR3aa: CAISDDSSSDQPQHF; v_gene: TRBV10-3; d_gene: NA; j_gene: TRBJ1-5; abundance: many
CDR3nt: TGTGCCAGCAGTTTAATTCTTAGCGGGTTACCCTACGAGCAGTACTTC; CDR3aa: CASSLILSGLPYEQYF; v_gene: TRBV28; d_gene: TRBD2; j_gene: TRBJ2-7; abundance: many
CDR3nt: TGTGCCAGCAGTTTCTCTAGCGGGAGCCACGAGCAGTACTTC; CDR3aa: CASSFSSGSHEQYF; v_gene: TRBV6-2/TRBV6-3; d_gene: TRBD2; j_gene: TRBJ2-7; abundance: many
CDR3nt: TGCAGTGCTAGTCGGGGGAACTATAATTCACCCCTCCACTTT; CDR3aa: CSASRGNYNSPLHF; v_gene: TRBV20-1; d_gene: NA; j_gene: TRBJ1-6; abundance: many
CDR3nt: TGTGCCAGCAGCCCCCAGGGGGCGGAGGAGCAGTACTTC; CDR3aa: CASSPQGAEEQYF; v_gene: TRBV7-2; d_gene: TRBD1; j_gene: TRBJ2-7; abundance: NA
CDR3nt: TGTGCCAGCAGCGTGGGGTTTCACACTGAAGCTTTCTTT; CDR3aa: CASSVGFHTEAFF; v_gene: TRBV9; d_gene: NA; j_gene: TRBJ1-1; abundance: many
CDR3nt: TGCGCCAGCAGCTTGGGAGATCTTGGGAATTCACCCCTCCACTTT; CDR3aa: CASSLGDLGNSPLHF; v_gene: TRBV5-1; d_gene: NA; j_gene: TRBJ1-6; abundance: many